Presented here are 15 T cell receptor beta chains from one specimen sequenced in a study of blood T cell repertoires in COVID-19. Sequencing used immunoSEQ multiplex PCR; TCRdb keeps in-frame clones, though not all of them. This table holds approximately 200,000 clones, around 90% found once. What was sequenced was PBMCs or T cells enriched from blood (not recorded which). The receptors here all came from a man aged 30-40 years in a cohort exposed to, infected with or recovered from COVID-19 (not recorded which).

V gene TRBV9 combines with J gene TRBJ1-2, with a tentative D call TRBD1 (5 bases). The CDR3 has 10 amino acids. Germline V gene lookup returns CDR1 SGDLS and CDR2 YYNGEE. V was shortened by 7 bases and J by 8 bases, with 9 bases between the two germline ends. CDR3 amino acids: CASAGRGYTF. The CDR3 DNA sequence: TGTGCCAGCGCGGGGCGAGGCTACACCTTC.

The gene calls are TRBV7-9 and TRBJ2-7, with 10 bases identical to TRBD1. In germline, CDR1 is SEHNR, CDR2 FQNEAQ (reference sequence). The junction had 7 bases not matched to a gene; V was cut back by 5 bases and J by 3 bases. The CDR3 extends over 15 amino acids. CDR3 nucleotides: TGTGCCAGCAGCCCCAGACAGGGGGCAGTCTACGAGCAGTACTTC. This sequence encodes CASSPRQGAVYEQYF.

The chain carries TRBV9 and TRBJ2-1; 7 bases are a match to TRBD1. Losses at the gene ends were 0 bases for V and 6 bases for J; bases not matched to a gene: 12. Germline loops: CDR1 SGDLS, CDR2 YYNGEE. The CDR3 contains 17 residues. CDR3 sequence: CASSVDPDRVLFNEQFF. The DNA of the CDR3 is TGTGCCAGCAGCGTAGACCCAGACAGGGTTCTGTTCAATGAGCAGTTCTTC.

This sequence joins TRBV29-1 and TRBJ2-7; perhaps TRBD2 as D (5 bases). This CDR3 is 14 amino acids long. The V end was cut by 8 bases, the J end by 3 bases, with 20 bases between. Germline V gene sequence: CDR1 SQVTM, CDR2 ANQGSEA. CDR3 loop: CSPGVGPKGYEQYF. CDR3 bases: TGCAGCCCCGGGGTCGGACCCAAAGGCTACGAGCAGTACTTC.

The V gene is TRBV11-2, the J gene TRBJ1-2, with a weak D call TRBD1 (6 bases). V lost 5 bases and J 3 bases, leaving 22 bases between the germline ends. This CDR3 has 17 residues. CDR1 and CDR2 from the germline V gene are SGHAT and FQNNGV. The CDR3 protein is CASSLALIRTEDYGYTF. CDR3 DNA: TGTGCCAGCAGCCTAGCTCTTATTAGGACAGAAGACTATGGCTACACCTTC.

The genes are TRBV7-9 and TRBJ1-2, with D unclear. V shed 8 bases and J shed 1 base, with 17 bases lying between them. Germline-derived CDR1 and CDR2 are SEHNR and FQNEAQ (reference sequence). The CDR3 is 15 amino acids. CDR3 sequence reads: CASSGFLRNNYGYTF. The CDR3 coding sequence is TGTGCCAGCTCCGGTTTTTTGAGGAATAACTATGGCTACACCTTC.

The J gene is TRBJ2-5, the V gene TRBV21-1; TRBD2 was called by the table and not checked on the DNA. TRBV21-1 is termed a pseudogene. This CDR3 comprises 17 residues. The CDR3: CASSKVSTSGEQETQYF. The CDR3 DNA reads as TGTGCCAGCAGCAAAGTGTCGACTAGCGGGGAACAAGAGACCCAGTACTTC.

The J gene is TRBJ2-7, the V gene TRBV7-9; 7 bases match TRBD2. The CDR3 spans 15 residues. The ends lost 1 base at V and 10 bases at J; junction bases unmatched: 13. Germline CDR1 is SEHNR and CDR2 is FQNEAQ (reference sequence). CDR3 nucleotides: TGTGCCAGCAGCTTAGGCCCCCCAGGGACTACGTTTCAGTACTTC. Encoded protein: CASSLGPPGTTFQYF.

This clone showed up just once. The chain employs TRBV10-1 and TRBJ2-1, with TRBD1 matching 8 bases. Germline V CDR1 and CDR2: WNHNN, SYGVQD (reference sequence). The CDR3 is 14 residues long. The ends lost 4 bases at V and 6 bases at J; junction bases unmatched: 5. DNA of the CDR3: TGCGCCAGCAGTGGTACCGGGACAGGCAATGAGCAGTTCTTC. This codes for CASSGTGTGNEQFF.

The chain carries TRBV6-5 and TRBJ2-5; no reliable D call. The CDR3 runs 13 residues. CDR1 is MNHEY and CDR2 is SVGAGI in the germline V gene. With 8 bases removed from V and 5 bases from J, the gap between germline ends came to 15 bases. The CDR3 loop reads CASGLIPRETQYF. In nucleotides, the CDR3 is TGTGCCAGCGGCCTAATCCCTAGGGAGACCCAGTACTTC.

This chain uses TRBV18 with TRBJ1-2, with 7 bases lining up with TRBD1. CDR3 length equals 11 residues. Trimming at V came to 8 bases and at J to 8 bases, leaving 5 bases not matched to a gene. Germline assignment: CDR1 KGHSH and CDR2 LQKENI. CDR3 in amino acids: CASGDSRGYTF. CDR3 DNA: TGTGCCAGCGGGGACAGTCGGGGCTACACCTTC.

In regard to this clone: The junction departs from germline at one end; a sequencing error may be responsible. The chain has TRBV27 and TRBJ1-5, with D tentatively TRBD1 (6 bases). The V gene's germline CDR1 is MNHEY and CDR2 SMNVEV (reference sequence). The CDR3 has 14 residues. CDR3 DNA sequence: TGTGCCAGCAGTCCGACAAGAGGGTCCAGGGGTCTTCTTTTT. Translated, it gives CASSPTRGSRGLLF.

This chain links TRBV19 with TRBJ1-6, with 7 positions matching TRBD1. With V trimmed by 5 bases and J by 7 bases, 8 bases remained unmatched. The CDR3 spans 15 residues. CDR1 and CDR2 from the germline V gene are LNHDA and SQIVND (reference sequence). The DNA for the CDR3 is TGTGCCAGTAGTTTCGGACAGGCAGGGAATTCACCCCTCCACTTT. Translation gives CASSFGQAGNSPLHF.

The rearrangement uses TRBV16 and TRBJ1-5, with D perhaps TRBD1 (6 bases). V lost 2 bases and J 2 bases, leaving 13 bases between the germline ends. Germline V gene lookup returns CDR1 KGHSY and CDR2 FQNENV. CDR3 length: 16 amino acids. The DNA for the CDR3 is TGTGCCAGCAGCCAAACAGGGAAAGGAGGCAATCAGCCCCAGCATTTT. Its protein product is CASSQTGKGGNQPQHF.

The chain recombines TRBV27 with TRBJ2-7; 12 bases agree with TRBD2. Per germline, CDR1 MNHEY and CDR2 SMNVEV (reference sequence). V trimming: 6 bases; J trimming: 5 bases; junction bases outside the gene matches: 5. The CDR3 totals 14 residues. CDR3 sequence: CASRLAGGHNEQYF. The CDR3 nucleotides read TGTGCCAGCAGGCTAGCGGGAGGGCACAACGAGCAGTACTTC.